This T cell receptor (beta chain) derives from a study of PD-1 blockade in classical Hodgkin lymphoma. Whole-study results and caveats: Baseline TCR diversity was reportedly lower in newly diagnosed patients than in healthy donors. It was reported as lower still in relapsed/refractory patients. Complete responders entered with baseline diversity on par with newly diagnosed patients, the results showed.

Regarding this clone: The target antigen is unknown.

Sequencing used immunoSEQ multiplex PCR; TCRdb keeps in-frame clones, though not all of them. The repertoire consists of more than 140,000 clones, with 78% occurring once and the leading ten covering 7% to 9.5%. Each and every patient relapsed after autologous stem cell transplantation, and patients got differing brentuximab vedotin exposure. This specimen consisted of peripheral blood mononuclear cells (PBMCs), obtained before the second cycle of nivolumab. This sequence originates from a human donor with classical Hodgkin lymphoma.

The CDR3 DNA sequence: TGCGCCAGCAGCTTGGACCGGCCCGGGGAGCTGTTTTTT. It is translated as CASSLDRPGELFF. The chain is built from TRBV5-1 and TRBJ2-2; D remains ambiguous. Deletions cut 0 bases from V and 6 bases from J, with 6 bases between. Germline V gene lookup returns CDR1 SGHRS and CDR2 YFSETQ. This CDR3 spans 13 amino acids.